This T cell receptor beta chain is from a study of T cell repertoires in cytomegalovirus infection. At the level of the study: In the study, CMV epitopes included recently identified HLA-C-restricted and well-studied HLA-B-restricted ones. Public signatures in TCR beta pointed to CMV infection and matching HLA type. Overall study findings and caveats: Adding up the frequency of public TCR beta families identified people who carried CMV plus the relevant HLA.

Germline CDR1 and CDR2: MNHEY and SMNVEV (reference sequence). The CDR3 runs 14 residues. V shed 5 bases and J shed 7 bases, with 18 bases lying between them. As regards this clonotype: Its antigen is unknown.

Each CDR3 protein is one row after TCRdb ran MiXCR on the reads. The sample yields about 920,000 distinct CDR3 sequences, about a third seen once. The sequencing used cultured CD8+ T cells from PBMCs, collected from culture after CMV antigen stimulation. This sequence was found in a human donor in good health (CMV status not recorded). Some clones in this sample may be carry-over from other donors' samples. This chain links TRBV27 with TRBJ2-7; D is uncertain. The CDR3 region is CASSPSGRRGEQYV. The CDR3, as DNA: TGTGCCAGCAGTCCATCCGGGCGCCGAGGTGAGCAGTACGTC.